The entry below gives a single T cell receptor beta chain sequence along with its context. V was pared by 4 bases and J by 6 bases, with 10 bases between. CDR1 is SQVTM and CDR2 is ANQGSEA in the germline V gene. The CDR3 consists of 11 residues. The data derive from a study of blood T cell repertoires in COVID-19. Study as a whole: Researchers got acute and convalescent COVID-19 samples from the United States, Italy and Spain. The analysed material was cDNA or gDNA that came from T cells, B-cell-depleted T cells, or PBMCs.

Original processing methods: The assay estimated nucleated cells by amplifying reference gene primers. Sequencing used immunoSEQ multiplex PCR; TCRdb keeps in-frame clones, though not all of them. V, J and clone size were drawn from that table, and D and trimming were deduced from the DNA. The repertoire holds 130,000 or so clones, 80% to 90% seen once, with 2% to 3% in the top ten. The J gene is TRBJ2-7, the V gene TRBV29-1, with D possibly being TRBD1 (5 bases). This TCR derives from a man in his fifties with active COVID-19. Sequencing input: peripheral blood. CDR3 coding DNA: TGCAGCGTTGTTGGGGCAGGCGAGCAGTACTTC. Encoded protein: CSVVGAGEQYF.